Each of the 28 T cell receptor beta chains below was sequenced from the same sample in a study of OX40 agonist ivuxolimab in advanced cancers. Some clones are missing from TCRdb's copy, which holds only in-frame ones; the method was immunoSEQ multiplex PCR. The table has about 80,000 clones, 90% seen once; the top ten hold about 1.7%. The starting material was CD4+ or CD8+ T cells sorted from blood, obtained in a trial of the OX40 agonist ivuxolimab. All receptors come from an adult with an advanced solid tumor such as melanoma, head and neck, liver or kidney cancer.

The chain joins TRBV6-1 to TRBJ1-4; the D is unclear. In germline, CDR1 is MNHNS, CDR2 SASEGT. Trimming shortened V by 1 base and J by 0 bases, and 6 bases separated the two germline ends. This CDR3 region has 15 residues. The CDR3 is CASSEGAATNEKLFF. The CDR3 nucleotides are TGTGCCAGCAGTGAAGGGGCAGCAACTAATGAAAAACTGTTTTTT.

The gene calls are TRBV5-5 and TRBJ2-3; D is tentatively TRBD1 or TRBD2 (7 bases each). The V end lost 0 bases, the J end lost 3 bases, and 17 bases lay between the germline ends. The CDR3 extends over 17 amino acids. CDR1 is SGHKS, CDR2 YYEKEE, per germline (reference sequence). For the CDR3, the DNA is TGTGCCAGCAGCTTGGTGACAGGGAGGGGGAGGACAGATACGCAGTATTTT. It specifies CASSLVTGRGRTDTQYF.

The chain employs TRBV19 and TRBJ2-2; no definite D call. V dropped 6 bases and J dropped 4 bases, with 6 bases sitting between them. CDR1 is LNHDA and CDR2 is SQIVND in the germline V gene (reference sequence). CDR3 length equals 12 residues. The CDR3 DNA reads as TGTGCCAGTAGAGTTGTCACCGGGGAGCTGTTTTTT. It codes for CASRVVTGELFF.

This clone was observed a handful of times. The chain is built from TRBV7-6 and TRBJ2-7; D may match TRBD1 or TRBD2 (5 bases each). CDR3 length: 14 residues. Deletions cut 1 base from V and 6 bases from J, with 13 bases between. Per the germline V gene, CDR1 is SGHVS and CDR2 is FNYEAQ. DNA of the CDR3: TGTGCCAGCAGCTTAGACCGAGGGACGTCCGAGCAGTACTTC. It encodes CASSLDRGTSEQYF.

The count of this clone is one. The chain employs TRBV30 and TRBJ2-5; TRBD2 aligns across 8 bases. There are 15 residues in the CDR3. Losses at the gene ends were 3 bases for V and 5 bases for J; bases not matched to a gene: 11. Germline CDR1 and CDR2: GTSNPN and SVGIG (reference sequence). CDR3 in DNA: TGTGCCTGGAGGGCTCTAGCGGGCGCCGGGGAGACCCAGTACTTC. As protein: CAWRALAGAGETQYF.

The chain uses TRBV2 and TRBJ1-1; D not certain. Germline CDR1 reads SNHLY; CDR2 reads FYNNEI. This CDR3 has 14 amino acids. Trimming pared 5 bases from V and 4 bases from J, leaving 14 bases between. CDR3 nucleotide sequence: TGTGCCAGCAGTACTAACTCAGGTCCCACTGAAGCTTTCTTT. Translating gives CASSTNSGPTEAFF.

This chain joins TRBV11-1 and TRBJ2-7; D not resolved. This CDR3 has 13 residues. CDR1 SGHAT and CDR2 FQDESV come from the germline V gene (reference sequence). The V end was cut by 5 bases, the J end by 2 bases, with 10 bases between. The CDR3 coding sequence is TGTGCCAGCAGCCGCGGTGAGGCCTACGAGCAGTACTTC. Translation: CASSRGEAYEQYF.

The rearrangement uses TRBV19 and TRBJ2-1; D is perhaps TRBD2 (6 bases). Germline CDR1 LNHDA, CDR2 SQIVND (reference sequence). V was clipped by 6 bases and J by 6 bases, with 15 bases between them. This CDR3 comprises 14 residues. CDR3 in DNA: TGTGCCAGTAGGGGACCGGGGGTCGTCAATGAGCAGTTCTTC. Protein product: CASRGPGVVNEQFF.

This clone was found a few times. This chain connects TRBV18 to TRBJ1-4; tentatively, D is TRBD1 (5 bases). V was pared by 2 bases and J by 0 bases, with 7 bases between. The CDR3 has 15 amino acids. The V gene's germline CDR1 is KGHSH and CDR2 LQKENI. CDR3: CASSPEGPTNEKLFF. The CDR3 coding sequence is TGTGCCAGCTCACCAGAGGGGCCAACTAATGAAAAACTGTTTTTT.

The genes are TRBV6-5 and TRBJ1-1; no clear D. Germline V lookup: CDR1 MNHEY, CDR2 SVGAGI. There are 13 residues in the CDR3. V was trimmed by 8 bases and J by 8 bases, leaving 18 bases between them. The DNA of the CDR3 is TGTGCCAGCGGAAGGTCGTCGGCAGTCGAAGCTTTCTTT. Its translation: CASGRSSAVEAFF.

The CDR3 DNA follows: TGTGCCAGCAGGTTTGGGGAATTGGATGGCTACACCTTC. Its protein is CASRFGELDGYTF. The V gene is TRBV28, the J gene TRBJ1-2; D not certain. The germline gives CDR1 MDHEN, CDR2 SYDVKM. This CDR3 is 13 amino acids long. V was clipped by 6 bases and J by 6 bases, with 14 bases between them.

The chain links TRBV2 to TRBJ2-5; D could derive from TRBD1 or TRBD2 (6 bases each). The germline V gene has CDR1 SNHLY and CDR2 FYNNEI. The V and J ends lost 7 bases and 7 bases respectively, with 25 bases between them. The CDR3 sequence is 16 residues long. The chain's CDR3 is CASKGGSGGFMGTQYF. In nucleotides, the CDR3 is TGTGCCAGCAAAGGGGGGTCCGGGGGATTCATGGGGACCCAGTACTTC. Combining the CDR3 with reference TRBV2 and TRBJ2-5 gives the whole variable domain EPEVTQTPSHQVTQMGQEVILRCVPISNHLYFYWYRQILGQKVEFLVSFYNNEISEKSEIFDDQFSVERPDGSNFTLKIRSTKLEDSAMYFCASKGGSGGFMGTQYFGPGTRLLVL.

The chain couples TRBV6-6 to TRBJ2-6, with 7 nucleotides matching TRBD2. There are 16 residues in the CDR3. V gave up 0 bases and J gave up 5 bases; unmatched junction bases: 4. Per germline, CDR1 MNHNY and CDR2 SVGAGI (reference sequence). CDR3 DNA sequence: TGTGCCAGCAGTTACTCGGGAGGGGTAAGGGCCAACGTCCTGACTTTC. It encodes CASSYSGGVRANVLTF.

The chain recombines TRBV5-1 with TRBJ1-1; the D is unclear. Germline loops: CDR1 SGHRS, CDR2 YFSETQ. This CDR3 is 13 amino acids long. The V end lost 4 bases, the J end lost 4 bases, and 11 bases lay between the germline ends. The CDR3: CASSLEAPTEAFF. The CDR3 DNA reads TGCGCCAGCAGCCTAGAAGCTCCCACTGAAGCTTTCTTT.

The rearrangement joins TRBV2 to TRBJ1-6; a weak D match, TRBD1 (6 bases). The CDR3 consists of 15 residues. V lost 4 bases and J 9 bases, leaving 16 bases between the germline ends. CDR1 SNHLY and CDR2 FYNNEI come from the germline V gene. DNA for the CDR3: TGTGCCAGCAGTGCACAGGGTTTAGTAGGTTCACCCCTCCACTTT. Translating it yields CASSAQGLVGSPLHF.

The chain's CDR3 is CASSRDVNTEAFF. CDR3 DNA: TGTGCCAGCAGTCGGGACGTGAACACTGAAGCTTTCTTT. The chain joins TRBV6-6 to TRBJ1-1; possibly TRBD1 for D (5 bases). Germline lookup yields CDR1 MNHNY and CDR2 SVGAGI (reference sequence). Between the trimmed V and J ends, which lost 5 bases and 0 bases, there was a span of 7 bases. CDR3 size: 13 residues.

CDR3: CAISESAIGTEAFF. CDR3 coding DNA: TGTGCCATCAGTGAGTCTGCCATCGGCACTGAAGCTTTCTTT. This sequence joins TRBV10-3 and TRBJ1-1; D ambiguous. Per the germline V gene, CDR1 is ENHRY and CDR2 is SYGVKD. CDR3 size: 14 residues. The V end lost 0 bases, the J end lost 4 bases, and 9 bases lay between the germline ends.

The CDR3 here is CASTGAGEADTQYF. The DNA for the CDR3 is TGCGCCAGCACCGGTGCGGGGGAGGCAGATACGCAGTATTTT. V usage is TRBV5-1 and J usage is TRBJ2-3; 7 nucleotides agree with TRBD2. The CDR3 is 14 residues long. J gave up 4 bases and V 6 bases, and 8 bases lay outside the gene matches. Looked up from germline, CDR1 is SGHRS and CDR2 is YFSETQ.

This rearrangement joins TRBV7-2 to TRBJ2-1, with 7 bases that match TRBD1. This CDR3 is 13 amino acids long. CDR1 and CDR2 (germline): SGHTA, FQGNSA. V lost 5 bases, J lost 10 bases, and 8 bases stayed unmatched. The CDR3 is CASSPQPTGEQFF. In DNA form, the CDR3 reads TGTGCCAGCAGCCCCCAACCGACAGGGGAGCAGTTCTTC.

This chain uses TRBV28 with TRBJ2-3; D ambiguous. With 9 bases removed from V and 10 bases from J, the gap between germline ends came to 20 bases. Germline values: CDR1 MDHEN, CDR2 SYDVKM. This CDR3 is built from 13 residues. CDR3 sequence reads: CASWGIRFRAQYF. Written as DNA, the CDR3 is TGTGCCAGTTGGGGTATAAGGTTTCGGGCGCAGTATTTT.

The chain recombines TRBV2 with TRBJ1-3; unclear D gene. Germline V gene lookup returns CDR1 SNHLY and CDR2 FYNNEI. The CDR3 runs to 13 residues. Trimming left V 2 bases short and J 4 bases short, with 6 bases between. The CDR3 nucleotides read TGTGCCAGCAGTGAACAGGAAGGAAACACCATATATTTT. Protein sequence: CASSEQEGNTIYF.

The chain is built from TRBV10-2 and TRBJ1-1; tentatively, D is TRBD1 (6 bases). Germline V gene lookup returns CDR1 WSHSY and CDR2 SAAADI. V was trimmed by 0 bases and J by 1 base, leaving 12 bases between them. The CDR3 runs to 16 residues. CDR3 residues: CASSESVGHWNTEAFF. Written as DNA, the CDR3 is TGCGCCAGCAGTGAGTCGGTGGGACACTGGAACACTGAAGCTTTCTTT.

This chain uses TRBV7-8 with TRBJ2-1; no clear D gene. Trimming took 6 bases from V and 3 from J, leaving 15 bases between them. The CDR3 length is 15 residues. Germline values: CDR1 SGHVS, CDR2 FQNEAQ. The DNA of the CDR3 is TGTGCCAGCAGTACCGGGCCTTGGGACTACAATGAGCAGTTCTTC. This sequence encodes CASSTGPWDYNEQFF.

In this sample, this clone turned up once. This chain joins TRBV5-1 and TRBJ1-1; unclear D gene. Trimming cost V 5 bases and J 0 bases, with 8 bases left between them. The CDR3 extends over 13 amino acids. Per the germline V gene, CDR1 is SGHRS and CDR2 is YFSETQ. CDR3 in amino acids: CASRTHLNTEAFF. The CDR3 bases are TGCGCCAGCAGGACCCATTTGAACACTGAAGCTTTCTTT.

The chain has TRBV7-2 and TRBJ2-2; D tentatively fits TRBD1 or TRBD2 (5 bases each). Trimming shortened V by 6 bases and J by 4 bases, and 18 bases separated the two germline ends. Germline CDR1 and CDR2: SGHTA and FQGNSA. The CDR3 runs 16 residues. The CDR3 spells CASRWQGGSSTGELFF. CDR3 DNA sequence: TGTGCCAGCAGGTGGCAGGGCGGGTCCAGCACCGGGGAGCTGTTTTTT. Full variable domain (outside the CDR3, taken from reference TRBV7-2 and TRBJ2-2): GAGVSQSPSNKVTEKGKDVELRCDPISGHTALYWYRQSLGQGLEFLIYFQGNSAPDKSGLPSDRFSAERTGGSVSTLTIQRTQQEDSAVYLCASRWQGGSSTGELFFGEGSRLTVL.

The CDR3 bases are TGCGCCAGCAGTGAGCCTAGCGGGAGGCCAAACGACACAGATACGCAGTATTTT. Its protein product is CASSEPSGRPNDTDTQYF. V is TRBV10-1 and J is TRBJ2-3; 11 bases fit TRBD2. V shed 2 bases, J shed 2 bases, and the junction held 9 bases outside the gene matches. Per the germline V gene, CDR1 is WNHNN and CDR2 is SYGVQD (reference sequence). CDR3 length: 18 residues.

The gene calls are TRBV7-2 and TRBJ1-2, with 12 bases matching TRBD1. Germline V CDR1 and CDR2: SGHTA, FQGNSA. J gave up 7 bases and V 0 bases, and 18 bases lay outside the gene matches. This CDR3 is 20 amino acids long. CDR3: CASSLALRTGTGGASPGYTF. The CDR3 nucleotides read TGTGCCAGCAGCTTAGCGTTGAGGACCGGGACAGGGGGCGCATCTCCTGGCTACACCTTC. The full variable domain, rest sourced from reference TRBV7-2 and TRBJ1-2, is GAGVSQSPSNKVTEKGKDVELRCDPISGHTALYWYRQSLGQGLEFLIYFQGNSAPDKSGLPSDRFSAERTGGSVSTLTIQRTQQEDSAVYLCASSLALRTGTGGASPGYTFGSGTRLTVV.

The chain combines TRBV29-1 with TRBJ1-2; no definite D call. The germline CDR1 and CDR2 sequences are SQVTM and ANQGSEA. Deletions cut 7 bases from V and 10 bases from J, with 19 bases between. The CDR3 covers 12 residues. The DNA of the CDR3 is TGCAGCGCTGTCACGGGAGGGCAGTACTACACCTTC. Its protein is CSAVTGGQYYTF.